This TCR beta chain stems from a study of T-cell reconstitution after alpha-beta-depleted transplantation in children. The CDR3 is 15 residues long. Germline V CDR1 and CDR2: MDHEN, SYDVKM. The germline V and J ends were trimmed by 4 bases and 8 bases, with 17 bases remaining between them. Unique molecular identifiers featured in how the TCRbeta library was prepared. TCRdb analysed the PCR reads with MiXCR anew, one entry per CDR3 protein. The profile covers some 350,000 distinct CDR3 sequences, with over 9% appearing a single time and approximately 2.3% taken by the ten largest. The chain is built from TRBV28 and TRBJ2-2; D is ambiguous. Source: PBMCs from the stem cell graft donor, taken from the stem cell graft. The receptor comes from a human donor who donated a stem cell graft to a child with acute lymphoblastic leukemia. Written as DNA, the CDR3 is TGTGCCAGCAGTTCCCCGGGTTCCGAAGGGGGGGAGCTGTTTTTT. Protein sequence: CASSSPGSEGGELFF.